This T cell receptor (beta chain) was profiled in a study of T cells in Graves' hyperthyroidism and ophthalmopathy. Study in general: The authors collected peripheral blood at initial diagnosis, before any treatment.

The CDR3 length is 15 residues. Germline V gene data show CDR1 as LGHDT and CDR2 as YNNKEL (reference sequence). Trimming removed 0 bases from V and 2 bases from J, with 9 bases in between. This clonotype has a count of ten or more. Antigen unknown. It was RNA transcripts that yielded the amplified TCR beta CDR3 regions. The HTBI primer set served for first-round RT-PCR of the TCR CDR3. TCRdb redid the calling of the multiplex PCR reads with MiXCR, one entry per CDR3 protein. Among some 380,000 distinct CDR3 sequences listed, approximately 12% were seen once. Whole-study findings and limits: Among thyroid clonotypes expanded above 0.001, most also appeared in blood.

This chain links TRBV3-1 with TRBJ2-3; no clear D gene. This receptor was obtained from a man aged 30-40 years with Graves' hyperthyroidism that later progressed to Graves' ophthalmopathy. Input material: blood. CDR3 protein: CASSQEIDPTDTQYF. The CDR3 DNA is TGTGCCAGCAGCCAAGAAATAGATCCCACAGATACGCAGTATTTT.